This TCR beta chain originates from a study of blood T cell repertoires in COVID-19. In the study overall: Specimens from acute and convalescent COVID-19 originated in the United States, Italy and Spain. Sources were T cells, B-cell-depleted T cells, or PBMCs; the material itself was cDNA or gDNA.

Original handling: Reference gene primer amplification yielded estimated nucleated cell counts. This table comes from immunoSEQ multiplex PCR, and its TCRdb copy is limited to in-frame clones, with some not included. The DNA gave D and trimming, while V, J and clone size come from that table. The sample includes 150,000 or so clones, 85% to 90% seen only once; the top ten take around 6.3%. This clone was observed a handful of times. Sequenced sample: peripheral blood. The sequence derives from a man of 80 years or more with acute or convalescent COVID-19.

The CDR3 DNA follows: TGTGCCAGCAGTCCCCGGGGGGGGCGTTCACCCCTCCACTTT. Residues: CASSPRGGRSPLHF. This rearrangement joins TRBV27 to TRBJ1-6; D is possibly TRBD1 (6 bases). CDR3 length equals 14 residues. The germline V gene has CDR1 MNHEY and CDR2 SMNVEV (reference sequence). Trimming stripped 5 bases from V and 9 bases from J, with 14 bases between.